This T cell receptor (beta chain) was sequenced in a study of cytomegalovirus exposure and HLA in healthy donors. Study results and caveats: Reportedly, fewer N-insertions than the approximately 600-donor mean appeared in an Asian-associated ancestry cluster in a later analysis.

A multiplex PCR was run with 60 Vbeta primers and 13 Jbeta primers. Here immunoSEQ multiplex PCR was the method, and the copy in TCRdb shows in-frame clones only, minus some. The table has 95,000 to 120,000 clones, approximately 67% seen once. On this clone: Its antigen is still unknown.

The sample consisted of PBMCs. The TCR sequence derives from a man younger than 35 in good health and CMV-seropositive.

The CDR3 sequence is CASSQEVEFVSNQPQHF. CDR3 sequence (DNA): TGTGCCAGCAGCCAAGAGGTGGAGTTTGTGAGCAATCAGCCCCAGCATTTT. The chain couples TRBV4-2 to TRBJ1-5; the D is unclear. This CDR3 comprises 17 residues. The germline V gene encodes CDR1 LGHNA and CDR2 YNFKEQ. Deletions cut 0 bases from V and 1 base from J, with 13 bases between.